The table lists the clone carrying this TCR beta chain with a few counts. Antigen unknown. The data were taken from a study of high-grade serous ovarian cancer treatment subgroups. The overall study: On average, just over 14,000 reads and 7,494 unique TCR beta rearrangements were obtained per sample.

The study's findings and limits: Different patients shared almost no repertoire; same-patient tumors shared about 0.1 to 0.79. The analyses considered CDR3 and ignored CDR1 and CDR2.

The tumor samples were collected prior to definitive surgery or chemotherapy. Profiling relied on immunoSEQ multiplex PCR, and the TCRdb table lists in-frame clones only, not all of them. The sample records roughly 18,000 clones, about 68% being singletons. The V end lost 2 bases, the J end lost 0 bases, and 7 bases lay between the germline ends. The CDR3 consists of 14 residues. Per the germline V gene, CDR1 is MGHRA and CDR2 is YSYEKL. The clonotype originates from a human donor with high-grade serous ovarian cancer. The source material was tumor tissue. This chain connects TRBV4-1 to TRBJ1-1, with D maybe TRBD1 (6 bases). CDR3: CASSQHRVNTEAFF. CDR3 in DNA: TGCGCCAGCAGCCAACACAGGGTGAACACTGAAGCTTTCTTT.